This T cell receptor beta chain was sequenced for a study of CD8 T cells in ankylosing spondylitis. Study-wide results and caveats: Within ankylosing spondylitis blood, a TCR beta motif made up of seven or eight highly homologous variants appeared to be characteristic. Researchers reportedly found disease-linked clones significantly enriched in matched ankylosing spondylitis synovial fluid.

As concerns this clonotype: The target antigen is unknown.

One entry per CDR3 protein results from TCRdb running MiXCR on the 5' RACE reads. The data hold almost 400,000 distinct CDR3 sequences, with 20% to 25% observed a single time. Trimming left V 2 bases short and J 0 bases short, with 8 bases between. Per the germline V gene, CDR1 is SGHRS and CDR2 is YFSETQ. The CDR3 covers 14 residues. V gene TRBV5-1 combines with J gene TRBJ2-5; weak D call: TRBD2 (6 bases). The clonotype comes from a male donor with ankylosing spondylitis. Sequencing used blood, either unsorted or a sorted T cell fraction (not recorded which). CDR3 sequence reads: CASSFGGNQETQYF. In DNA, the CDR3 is TGCGCCAGCAGCTTTGGCGGGAACCAAGAGACCCAGTACTTC.